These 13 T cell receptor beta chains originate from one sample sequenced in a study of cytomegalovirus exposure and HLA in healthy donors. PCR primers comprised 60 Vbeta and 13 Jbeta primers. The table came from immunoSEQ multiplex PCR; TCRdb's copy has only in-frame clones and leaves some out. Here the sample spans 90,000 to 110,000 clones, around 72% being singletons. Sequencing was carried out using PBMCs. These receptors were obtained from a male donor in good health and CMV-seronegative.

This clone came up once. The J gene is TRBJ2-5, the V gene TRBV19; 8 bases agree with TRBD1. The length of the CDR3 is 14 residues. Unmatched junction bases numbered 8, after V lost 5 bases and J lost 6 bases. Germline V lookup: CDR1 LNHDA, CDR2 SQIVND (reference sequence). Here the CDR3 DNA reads TGTGCCAGTAGTCCAAGGACAGGGCTACAGACCCAGTACTTC. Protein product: CASSPRTGLQTQYF.

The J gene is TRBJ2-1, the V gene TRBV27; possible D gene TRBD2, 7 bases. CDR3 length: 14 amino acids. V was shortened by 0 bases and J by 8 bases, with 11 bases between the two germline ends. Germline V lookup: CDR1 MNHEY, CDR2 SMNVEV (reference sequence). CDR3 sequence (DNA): TGTGCCAGCAGTTTATCGGGCGGGGGCGATGAGCAGTTCTTC. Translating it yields CASSLSGGGDEQFF.

The DNA of the CDR3 is TGTGCCTGGAGTGGGCAGGGAGGCCAGCCCCAGCATTTT. Protein product: CAWSGQGGQPQHF. This rearrangement joins TRBV30 to TRBJ1-5; D perhaps matches TRBD1 (5 bases). V dropped 1 base and J dropped 7 bases, with 11 bases sitting between them. The CDR3 contains 13 residues. Germline CDR1 is GTSNPN and CDR2 is SVGIG (reference sequence).

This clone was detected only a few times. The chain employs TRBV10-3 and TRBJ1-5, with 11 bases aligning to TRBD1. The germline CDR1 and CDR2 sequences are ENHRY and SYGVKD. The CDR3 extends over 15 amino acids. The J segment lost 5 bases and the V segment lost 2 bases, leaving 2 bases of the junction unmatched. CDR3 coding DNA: TGTGCCATCAGTGAGGGACAGGGGGCATATCAGCCCCAGCATTTT. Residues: CAISEGQGAYQPQHF.

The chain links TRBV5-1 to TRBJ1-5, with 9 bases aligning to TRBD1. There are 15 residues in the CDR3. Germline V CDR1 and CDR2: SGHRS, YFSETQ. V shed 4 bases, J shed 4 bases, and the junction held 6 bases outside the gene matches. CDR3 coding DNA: TGCGCCAGCAGCACCCGGACAGGGGTAAATCAGCCCCAGCATTTT. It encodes CASSTRTGVNQPQHF.

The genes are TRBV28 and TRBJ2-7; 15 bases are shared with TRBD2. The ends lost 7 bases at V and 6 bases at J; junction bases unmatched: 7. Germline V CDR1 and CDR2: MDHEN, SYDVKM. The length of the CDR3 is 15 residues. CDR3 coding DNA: TGTGCCAGCAACCGGGGGGGACTAGCGGGAGGCGAGCAGTACTTC. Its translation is CASNRGGLAGGEQYF.

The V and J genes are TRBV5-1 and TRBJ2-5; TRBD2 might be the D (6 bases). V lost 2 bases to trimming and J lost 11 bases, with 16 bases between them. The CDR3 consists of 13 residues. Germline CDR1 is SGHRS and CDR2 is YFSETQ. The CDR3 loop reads CASSLWGSGEQYF. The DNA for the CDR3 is TGCGCCAGCAGCTTATGGGGGTCGGGGGAGCAGTACTTC.

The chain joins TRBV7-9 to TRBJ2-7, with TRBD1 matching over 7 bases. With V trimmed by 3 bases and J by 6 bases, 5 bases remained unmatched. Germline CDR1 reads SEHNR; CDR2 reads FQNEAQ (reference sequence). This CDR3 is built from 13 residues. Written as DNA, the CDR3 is TGTGCCAGCAGCTTGGGGGCAGGGGGCGAGCAGTACTTC. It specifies CASSLGAGGEQYF.

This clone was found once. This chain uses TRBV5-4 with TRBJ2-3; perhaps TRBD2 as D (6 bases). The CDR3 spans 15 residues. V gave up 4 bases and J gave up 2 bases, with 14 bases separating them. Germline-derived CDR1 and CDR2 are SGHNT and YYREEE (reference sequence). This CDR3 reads CASSVRLGPTDTQYF. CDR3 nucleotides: TGTGCCAGCAGCGTCAGACTAGGCCCCACAGATACGCAGTATTTT.

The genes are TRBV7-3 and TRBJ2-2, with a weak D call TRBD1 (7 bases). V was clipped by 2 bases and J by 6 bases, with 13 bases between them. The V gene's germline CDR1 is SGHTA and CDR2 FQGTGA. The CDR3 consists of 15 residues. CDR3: CASSLAGQRSGELFF. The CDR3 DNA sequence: TGTGCCAGCAGCTTAGCGGGACAGCGGTCCGGGGAGCTGTTTTTT.

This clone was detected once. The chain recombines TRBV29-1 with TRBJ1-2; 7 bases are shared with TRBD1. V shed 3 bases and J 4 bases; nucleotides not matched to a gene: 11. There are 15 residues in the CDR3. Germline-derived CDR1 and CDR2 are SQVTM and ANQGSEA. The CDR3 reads CSVESGGDPRYGYTF. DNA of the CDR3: TGCAGCGTTGAGTCAGGGGGTGACCCTCGCTATGGCTACACCTTC.

The CDR3: CASSQDGVTEAFF. DNA for the CDR3: TGCGCCAGCAGCCAAGACGGGGTCACTGAAGCTTTCTTT. This chain connects TRBV4-1 to TRBJ1-1; D gene ambiguous. The CDR3 is 13 residues long. Germline V gene data show CDR1 as MGHRA and CDR2 as YSYEKL. Trimming stripped 0 bases from V and 4 bases from J, with 6 bases between.

The CDR3 region is CASSIGGDSPYEQYF. The CDR3 DNA follows: TGTGCCAGTAGTATAGGGGGGGACAGTCCCTACGAGCAGTACTTC. The V call is TRBV19, the J call TRBJ2-7, with D possibly matching TRBD1 (7 bases). Germline CDR1 LNHDA, CDR2 SQIVND (reference sequence). Trimming cost V 1 base and J 2 bases, with 12 bases left between them. The CDR3 runs 15 residues.